These 3 T cell receptor beta chains were all obtained from the same sample, sequenced in a study of EBV T-cell therapy then PD-1 blockade in nasopharyngeal carcinoma. The treatment was: AdE1-LMPpoly-expanded autologous EBV-specific T-cell therapy followed by anti-PD-1 nivolumab. Which antigens these TCRs recognize remains unknown. The assay was immunoSEQ multiplex PCR, and TCRdb's table has in-frame clones only and misses some. The sample includes 20,000 or so clones, roughly four fifths of them seen just once. Source: CD8+ T cells from blood, taken at day -245 from a patient whose treatment included autologous EBV-specific T cells and nivolumab. These receptor sequences come from a man aged 35 to 55 with nasopharyngeal carcinoma.

The chain carries TRBV29-1 and TRBJ1-1; D may be TRBD1 (6 bases). V lost 4 bases, J lost 0 bases, and 12 bases lay in between. CDR3 length: 14 residues. Germline-derived CDR1 and CDR2 are SQVTM and ANQGSEA. CDR3 DNA: TGCAGCGTTGGGAGGGGGAGCATGAACACTGAAGCTTTCTTT. Its protein product is CSVGRGSMNTEAFF.

The chain carries TRBV4-1 and TRBJ1-4, with D possibly TRBD1 on 6 matching bases. This CDR3 is 16 amino acids long. Germline V CDR1 and CDR2: MGHRA, YSYEKL. V was pared by 1 base and J by 5 bases, with 14 bases between. CDR3 DNA sequence: TGCGCCAGCAGCCAAGCTACAGGGATCCGGAATGAAAAACTGTTTTTT. It is translated as CASSQATGIRNEKLFF.

This clone appeared a few times. The rearrangement uses TRBV7-9 and TRBJ1-6; 7 positions agree with TRBD1. With V trimmed by 4 bases and J by 9 bases, 15 bases remained unmatched. Germline CDR1 SEHNR, CDR2 FQNEAQ (reference sequence). The CDR3 sequence is 17 residues long. The CDR3 nucleotides are TGTGCCAGCAGCTCGCAAGACTGGACAGGACGGCGTTCACCCCTCCACTTT. Its translation: CASSSQDWTGRRSPLHF.